The following is a TCR beta chain sequence with its context. There is no known antigen for this receptor. Within one base of it there is no much larger clone, and no base qualities were kept. The library came from RT-PCR. Sequencer: Illumina HiSeq 2500. TCRdb passed the public sequencing reads through fastp at Q25 and MiXCR, retaining productive beta sequences. Each CDR3 protein appears once, grouped with its most common genes and DNA. This sample holds about 780,000 distinct CDR3 sequences; approximately 17% were observed only once. In total, the top ten clones hold roughly 11% of the sample. The record originates from a study of response to subunit inactivated influenza vaccine listed by TCRdb under 2018. Broadly, across the study: The study used deep quantitative T cell receptor repertoire profiling to track responses to a trivalent subunit inactivated influenza vaccine.

The study at large found these results: The authors proposed that each seasonal influenza vaccination may bring in only a limited number of new T cells.

The trim is 1 base for V and 7 bases for J, with a gap of 13 bases between the germline ends. Reading from cysteine to phenylalanine, the CDR3 counts 14 amino acids. Only the CDR3 DNA is retained, 42 bases long and in frame from the first base. Looking up the germline V gene (reference sequence) yields CDR1 DFQATT and CDR2 SNEGSKA. The sample consisted of PBMCs from blood, taken about 5 days after vaccination. The clonotype comes from a man aged 50 or older who received an inactivated influenza vaccine. Donor details come from another sample of the same person, matched by shared clones. The V and J genes are TRBV20-1 and TRBJ2-2; the D element might be TRBD1 or TRBD2, as each aligns at 6 bases. The nucleotide sequence reads as follows: TGCAGTGCTAGAGTGGGGGGCGCGGACGGGGAGCTGTTTTTT. Translated, this gives CSARVGGADGELFF.